The sequence of this TCR beta chain was determined in a study of T cells in Graves' hyperthyroidism and ophthalmopathy. Overall study results and limits: Model output signaled ophthalmopathy a median roughly 6.5 months ahead of onset. A model built on 13 V-J features separated ophthalmopathy from stable hyperthyroidism.

CDR3 length: 13 amino acids. V was clipped by 2 bases and J by 4 bases, with 9 bases between them. CDR1 and CDR2 from the germline V gene are MNHEY and SVGAGI. Concerning this clonotype: Its antigen is as yet unknown.

RNA transcripts yielded amplified TCR beta CDR3 regions. HTBI primers drove first-round RT-PCR of the TCR CDR3. TCRdb independently ran MiXCR on the multiplex PCR reads; one entry per CDR3 protein. The data contain 550,000 to 600,000 distinct CDR3 sequences, 46% of them singletons. This rearrangement joins TRBV6-5 to TRBJ2-7; tentatively, D is TRBD1 or TRBD2 (5 bases each). The receptor comes from an adult woman with Graves' disease, either hyperthyroidism or ophthalmopathy (not recorded which). The sample consisted of peripheral blood or thyroid tissue (not recorded which). In DNA, the CDR3 is TGTGCCAGCAGTTACGGCAGGGAGTACGAGCAGTACTTC. Its protein is CASSYGREYEQYF.